This entry lists 24 T cell receptor beta chains sequenced from one sample in a study of shared clonotypes between healthy human individuals. Here immunoSEQ multiplex PCR was the method, and the copy in TCRdb shows in-frame clones only, minus some. The sample records approximately 470,000 clones, roughly 80% being singletons. Material for sequencing was PBMCs. These receptors were taken from a woman aged 40 to 50 in good health. Some clones in this sample may be carry-over from other donors' samples.

About this clone itself: One base separates it from a far larger clone, so it is likely a read error. Other DNA variants within this sample encode the same CDR3. The chain uses TRBV5-1 and TRBJ2-7; D possibly uses TRBD1 or TRBD2 (6 bases each). Trimming left V 8 bases short and J 0 bases short, with 18 bases between. Germline V gene sequence: CDR1 SGHRS, CDR2 YFSETQ. This CDR3 is 15 amino acids long. This chain's CDR3 is CASSPDGGGSYEQYF. CDR3 DNA sequence: TGCGCCAGTAGCCCCGACGGGGGCGGCTCCTACGAGCAGTACTTC.

The chain uses TRBV15 and TRBJ1-2, with 8 bases matching TRBD1. From germline, CDR1 is LNHNV and CDR2 YYDKDF (reference sequence). CDR3 length equals 13 residues. V trimming: 5 bases; J trimming: 5 bases; junction bases outside the gene matches: 4. CDR3 DNA: TGTGCCACCAGCTTGGACAGGGATTATGGCTACACCTTC. Amino acid sequence: CATSLDRDYGYTF.

The chain carries TRBV9 and TRBJ1-2, with no clear D. The V gene lost 0 bases and the J gene lost 2 bases, with 11 bases spanning the gap. This CDR3 region has 15 residues. Per germline, CDR1 SGDLS and CDR2 YYNGEE. As DNA, the CDR3 is TGTGCCAGCAGCGTAGAGCCCAGTGGGAACTATGGCTACACCTTC. This gives the protein CASSVEPSGNYGYTF. The complete variable domain, with remaining parts taken from reference TRBV9 and TRBJ1-2, reads DSGVTQTPKHLITATGQRVTLRCSPRSGDLSVYWYQQSLDQGLQFLIQYYNGEERAKGNILERFSAQQFPDLHSELNLSSLELGDSALYFCASSVEPSGNYGYTFGSGTRLTVV.

This clone was seen a handful of times. This chain joins TRBV11-2 and TRBJ2-3, with TRBD2 matching over 11 bases. The CDR3 covers 17 residues. Germline V lookup: CDR1 SGHAT, CDR2 FQNNGV. The V and J ends lost 5 bases and 5 bases, in that order; junction bases with no gene match: 12. CDR3 amino acids: CASSPGTSGSLGDTQYF. For the CDR3, the DNA is TGTGCCAGCAGCCCGGGGACTAGCGGCTCCCTGGGAGATACGCAGTATTTT.

For the CDR3, the DNA is TGTGCCATCAACGACAGGGATGAGCAGTTCTTC. This gives the protein CAINDRDEQFF. This chain connects TRBV10-3 to TRBJ2-1; 7 nucleotides agree with TRBD1. Germline V CDR1 and CDR2: ENHRY, SYGVKD. J gave up 8 bases and V 7 bases, and 2 bases lay outside the gene matches. CDR3 length: 11 amino acids.

The rearrangement links TRBV28 to TRBJ2-1, with 10 bases matching TRBD2. CDR3 length equals 17 residues. Trimming removed 6 bases from V and 4 bases from J; junction bases left unmatched: 12. Germline V gene sequence: CDR1 MDHEN, CDR2 SYDVKM. CDR3 coding DNA: TGTGCCAGCAGGTCTAGCGGGAGCGGGTTGGGGTACAATGAGCAGTTCTTC. Translated, it gives CASRSSGSGLGYNEQFF.

V is TRBV28 and J is TRBJ2-1; 8 bases agree with TRBD2. The CDR3 is 15 amino acids. Losses at the gene ends were 5 bases for V and 1 base for J; bases not matched to a gene: 4. The germline V gene encodes CDR1 MDHEN and CDR2 SYDVKM. CDR3 loop: CASSGGLVSYNEQFF. CDR3 DNA sequence: TGTGCCAGCAGTGGGGGACTAGTGTCCTACAATGAGCAGTTCTTC. Together with reference TRBV28 and TRBJ2-1, the CDR3 gives the full variable domain: DVKVTQSSRYLVKRTGEKVFLECVQDMDHENMFWYRQDPGLGLRLIYFSYDVKMKEKGDIPEGYSVSREKKERFSLILESASTNQTSMYLCASSGGLVSYNEQFFGPGTRLTVL.

The CDR3 coding sequence is TGTGCCATCACCCAGGGTGGTGGCAATCAGCCCCAGCATTTT. Residues: CAITQGGGNQPQHF. The rearrangement joins TRBV10-3 to TRBJ1-5; possible D gene TRBD1, 5 bases. Germline CDR1 is ENHRY and CDR2 is SYGVKD. V dropped 7 bases and J dropped 2 bases, with 12 bases sitting between them. There are 14 residues in the CDR3.

V and J are TRBV10-2 and TRBJ1-4; a weak D match, TRBD1 (6 bases). The germline CDR1 and CDR2 sequences are WSHSY and SAAADI. CDR3 length: 16 amino acids. V gave up 7 bases and J gave up 0 bases, with 15 bases separating them. The CDR3 here is CASTGGQRSTNEKLFF. The CDR3 DNA is TGCGCCAGCACCGGAGGACAGCGATCAACTAATGAAAAACTGTTTTTT.

Regarding this clone: A read error may be the cause here, since a much bigger clone is one base away. Other nucleotide sequences from this sample produce the same CDR3. The rearrangement joins TRBV28 to TRBJ2-7, with D tentatively TRBD2 (5 bases). Per germline, CDR1 MDHEN and CDR2 SYDVKM. The V gene lost 6 bases and the J gene lost 4 bases, with 19 bases spanning the gap. The CDR3 length is 15 residues. CDR3 amino acids: CASSYPGGGPYEQYF. The CDR3 nucleotides are TGTGCCAGCAGCTACCCTGGAGGAGGACCTTACGAGCAGTACTTC.

This clone was seen a handful of times. The genes are TRBV5-1 and TRBJ2-7; perhaps TRBD2 as D (6 bases). CDR1 and CDR2 (germline): SGHRS, YFSETQ. V was pared by 4 bases and J by 6 bases, with 14 bases between. The CDR3 runs 13 residues. The CDR3 sequence: CASSLIVRGEQYF. The CDR3 bases are TGCGCCAGCAGCCTCATAGTGCGGGGCGAGCAGTACTTC.

V and J are TRBV20-1 and TRBJ2-5; no reliable D call. The germline CDR1 and CDR2 sequences are DFQATT and SNEGSKA (reference sequence). V shed 3 bases and J shed 7 bases, with 9 bases lying between them. The CDR3 is made up of 11 amino acids. CDR3 sequence reads: CSASLIGTQYF. For the CDR3, the DNA is TGCAGTGCTAGTTTGATCGGGACCCAGTACTTC.

This clone was picked up one time. A far larger clone is only one base removed, so a read error is likely. The chain combines TRBV4-3 with TRBJ1-1, with D tentatively TRBD1 (5 bases). The length of the CDR3 is 14 residues. The germline gives CDR1 LGHNA, CDR2 YSLEER. CDR3 amino acids: CASSLTGGNTKAFF. The CDR3 region has the DNA TGCGCCAGCAGCCTCACAGGTGGGAACACTAAAGCTTTCTTT.

The rearrangement uses TRBV29-1 and TRBJ1-2, with 9 bases fitting TRBD1. The V and J ends lost 7 bases and 4 bases, in that order; junction bases with no gene match: 4. CDR1 and CDR2 (germline): SQVTM, ANQGSEA. The CDR3 is made up of 12 amino acids. CDR3 nucleotides: TGCAGCGCTGGGACAGGGATCTATGGCTACACCTTC. Protein: CSAGTGIYGYTF. The whole variable domain, filled in from reference TRBV29-1 and TRBJ1-2, reads SAVISQKPSRDICQRGTSLTIQCQVDSQVTMMFWYRQQPGQSLTLIATANQGSEATYESGFVIDKFPISRPNLTFSTLTVSNMSPEDSSIYLCSAGTGIYGYTFGSGTRLTVV.

To note about this clone: A read error is likely here: a far larger clone is one base away. The final CDR3 position lacks the conserved phenylalanine or tryptophan, pointing to a likely read error. This chain links TRBV5-1 with TRBJ1-1; D unclear. The ends were cut back, 4 bases at V and 1 base at J, with 11 bases in the middle. The CDR3 sequence is 14 residues long. Germline V gene data show CDR1 as SGHRS and CDR2 as YFSETQ. CDR3 in amino acids: CASSERIPNTEAFS. The CDR3 coding sequence is TGCGCCAGCAGCGAAAGGATCCCGAACACTGAAGCTTTCTCT.

The V and J genes are TRBV4-1 and TRBJ2-3; 8 nucleotides match TRBD2. Germline V CDR1 and CDR2: MGHRA, YSYEKL. The CDR3 is made up of 15 amino acids. Trimming at V came to 2 bases and at J to 8 bases, leaving 9 bases not matched to a gene. The CDR3 sequence is CASSQRGLDHGTQYF. CDR3 bases: TGCGCCAGCAGCCAAAGGGGACTAGACCACGGTACGCAGTATTTT.

The chain joins TRBV7-9 to TRBJ1-2; D not certain. Germline assignment: CDR1 SEHNR and CDR2 FQNEAQ (reference sequence). Between the trimmed V and J ends, which lost 2 bases and 6 bases, there was a span of 10 bases. The CDR3 loop spans 13 amino acids. The CDR3 protein is CASSLNLGDGYTF. The CDR3 region has the DNA TGTGCCAGCAGCTTAAATCTCGGGGATGGCTACACCTTC.

The rearrangement uses TRBV7-9 and TRBJ1-1; a weak D match, TRBD1 (5 bases). The V gene's germline CDR1 is SEHNR and CDR2 FQNEAQ (reference sequence). This CDR3 has 13 amino acids. Trimming stripped 5 bases from V and 3 bases from J, with 10 bases between. CDR3 region: CASSPDTYTEAFF. In DNA, the CDR3 is TGTGCCAGCAGCCCGGACACCTACACTGAAGCTTTCTTT.

This clone was detected only once. The chain links TRBV6-5 to TRBJ2-2; D tentatively reads TRBD1 or TRBD2 (5 bases each). This CDR3 has 11 amino acids. Germline V gives CDR1 MNHEY, CDR2 SVGAGI. Between the trimmed V and J ends, which lost 2 bases and 10 bases, there was a span of 5 bases. CDR3 region: CASSYGTELFF. CDR3 in DNA: TGTGCCAGCAGTTACGGGACGGAGCTGTTTTTT.

The genes are TRBV28 and TRBJ1-4, with D tentatively TRBD1 (5 bases). This CDR3 has 16 amino acids. Germline loops: CDR1 MDHEN, CDR2 SYDVKM. V lost 4 bases and J 6 bases, leaving 18 bases between the germline ends. Here the CDR3 reads CASSSRIGTGHEKLFF. Written as DNA, the CDR3 is TGTGCCAGCAGTTCCCGTATTGGGACGGGACATGAAAAACTGTTTTTT.

The rearrangement links TRBV11-2 to TRBJ2-2, with 8 bases fitting TRBD2. The CDR3 sequence is 14 residues long. V trimming: 1 base; J trimming: 6 bases; junction bases outside the gene matches: 1. The V gene's germline CDR1 is SGHAT and CDR2 FQNNGV. The CDR3 bases are TGTGCCAGCAGCTTAGCGGGAGGGCCCGGGGAGCTGTTTTTT. This translates into CASSLAGGPGELFF.

This chain joins TRBV7-3 and TRBJ2-2; weak D call: TRBD1 (5 bases). The CDR3 is made up of 13 amino acids. Germline assignment: CDR1 SGHTA and CDR2 FQGTGA. Trimming removed 2 bases from V and 13 bases from J, with 14 bases in between. The CDR3 DNA is TGTGCCAGCAGCTTAGGACACCTCGGTCCGCTGTTTTTT. This translates into CASSLGHLGPLFF.

This chain links TRBV30 with TRBJ1-1; 7 positions agree with TRBD1. CDR1 and CDR2 from the germline V gene are GTSNPN and SVGIG (reference sequence). This CDR3 is 12 amino acids long. J was trimmed by 8 bases and V by 5 bases; bases with no gene match: 8. DNA for the CDR3: TGTGCCTGGCGGGGAGGGGGCGGCGAAGCTTTCTTT. This encodes CAWRGGGGEAFF.

V gene TRBV5-4 combines with J gene TRBJ1-2; TRBD1 matches 7 bases. CDR3 length: 13 amino acids. The V gene's germline CDR1 is SGHNT and CDR2 YYREEE (reference sequence). The V and J ends lost 3 bases and 3 bases, in that order; junction bases with no gene match: 2. CDR3 residues: CASSYDRDYGYTF. The CDR3 DNA follows: TGTGCCAGCAGCTACGACAGGGACTATGGCTACACCTTC.